This TCR beta chain appears in the sequencing data of a study of spatial heterogeneity in lung cancer. This clonotype has a count of ten or more. Its antigen remains unknown. Sample time point: sample taken at primary tumor resection. Researchers sequenced whole RNA taken from tumor, nontumor lung or frozen PBMC without sorting. Around 70 TRACERx patients with early, untreated non-small cell lung cancer donated samples. Study observations and caveats: Follow-up blood showed ubiquitous expanded tumor TCRs less than blood at resection did.

Every cDNA TCR molecule received its own unique molecular identifier. In TCRdb, the 5' RACE reads were re-called with MiXCR into one record per CDR3 protein. The table includes under 75,000 distinct CDR3 sequences, about an eighth detected once. Trimming left V 1 base short and J 10 bases short, with 8 bases between. Germline-derived CDR1 and CDR2 are LGHDT and YNNKEL (reference sequence). The CDR3 runs to 12 residues. This sequence was found in a male donor with early-stage non-small cell lung cancer. The chain uses TRBV3-1 and TRBJ2-1, with D hard to call. Sequenced here: PBMCs, sampled at surgery. The CDR3, as DNA: TGTGCCAGCAGCCAAGTTGGGCTCGAGCAGTTCTTC. Its protein product is CASSQVGLEQFF.